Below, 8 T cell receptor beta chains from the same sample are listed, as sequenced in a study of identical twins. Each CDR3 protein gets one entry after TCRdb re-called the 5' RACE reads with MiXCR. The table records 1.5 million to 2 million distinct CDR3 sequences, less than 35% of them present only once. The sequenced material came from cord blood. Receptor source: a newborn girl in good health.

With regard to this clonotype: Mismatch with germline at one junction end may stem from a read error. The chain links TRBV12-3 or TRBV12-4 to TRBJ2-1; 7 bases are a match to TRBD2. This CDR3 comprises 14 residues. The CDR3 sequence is CTSSPLTSHNEQFF. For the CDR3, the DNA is TGTACCAGCAGTCCATTGACTAGCCACAATGAGCAGTTCTTC.

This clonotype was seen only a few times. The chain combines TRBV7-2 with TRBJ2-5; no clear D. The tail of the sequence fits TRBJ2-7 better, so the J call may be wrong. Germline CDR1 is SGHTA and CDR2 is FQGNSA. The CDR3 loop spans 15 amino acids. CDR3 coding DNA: TGTGCCAGCACCGCCAGTTTTGGGTGGGGCTACGAGCAGTACTTC. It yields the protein CASTASFGWGYEQYF.

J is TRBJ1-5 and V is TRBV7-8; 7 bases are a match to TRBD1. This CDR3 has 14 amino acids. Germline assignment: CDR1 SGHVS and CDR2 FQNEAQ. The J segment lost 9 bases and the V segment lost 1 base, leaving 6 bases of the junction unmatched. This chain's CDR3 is CASSLGTGRRPQHF. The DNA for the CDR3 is TGTGCCAGCAGCTTAGGGACAGGCAGGCGGCCCCAGCATTTT.

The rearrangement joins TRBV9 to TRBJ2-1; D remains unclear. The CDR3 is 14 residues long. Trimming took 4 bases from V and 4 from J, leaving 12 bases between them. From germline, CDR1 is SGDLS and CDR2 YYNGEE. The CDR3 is CASSLRRNYNEQFF. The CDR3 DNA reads TGTGCCAGCAGCTTACGGCGGAATTACAATGAGCAGTTCTTC.

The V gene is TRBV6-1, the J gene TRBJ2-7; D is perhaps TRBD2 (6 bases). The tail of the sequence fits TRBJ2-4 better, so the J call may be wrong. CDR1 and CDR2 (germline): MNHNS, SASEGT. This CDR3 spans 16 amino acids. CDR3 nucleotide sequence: TGTGCCAGCAGTGAATCGGACCTAGCCGGGCGGGGCATTCAGTACTTC. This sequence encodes CASSESDLAGRGIQYF.

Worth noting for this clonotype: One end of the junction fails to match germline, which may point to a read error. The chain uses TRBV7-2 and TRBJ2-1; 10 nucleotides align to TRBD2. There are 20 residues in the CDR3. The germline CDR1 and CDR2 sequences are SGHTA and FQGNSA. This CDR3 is CASSFRPLASSGSRDNGQFF. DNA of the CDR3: TGTGCCAGCAGCTTCCGGCCTCTAGCGTCTAGCGGGAGTAGGGACAATGGGCAGTTCTTC.

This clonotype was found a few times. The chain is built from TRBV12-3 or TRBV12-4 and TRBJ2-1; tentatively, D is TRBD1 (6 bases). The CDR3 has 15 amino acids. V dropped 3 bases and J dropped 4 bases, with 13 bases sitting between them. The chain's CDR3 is CASSFKGHWYNEQFF. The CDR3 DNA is TGTGCCAGCAGTTTTAAGGGACACTGGTACAATGAGCAGTTCTTC.

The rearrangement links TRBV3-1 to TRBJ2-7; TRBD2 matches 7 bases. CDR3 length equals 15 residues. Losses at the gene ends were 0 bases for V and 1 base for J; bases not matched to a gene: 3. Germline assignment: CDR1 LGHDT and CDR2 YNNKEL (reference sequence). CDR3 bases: TGTGCCAGCAGCCAAGACAGGACTAGGTCCTACGAGCAGTACTTC. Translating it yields CASSQDRTRSYEQYF.